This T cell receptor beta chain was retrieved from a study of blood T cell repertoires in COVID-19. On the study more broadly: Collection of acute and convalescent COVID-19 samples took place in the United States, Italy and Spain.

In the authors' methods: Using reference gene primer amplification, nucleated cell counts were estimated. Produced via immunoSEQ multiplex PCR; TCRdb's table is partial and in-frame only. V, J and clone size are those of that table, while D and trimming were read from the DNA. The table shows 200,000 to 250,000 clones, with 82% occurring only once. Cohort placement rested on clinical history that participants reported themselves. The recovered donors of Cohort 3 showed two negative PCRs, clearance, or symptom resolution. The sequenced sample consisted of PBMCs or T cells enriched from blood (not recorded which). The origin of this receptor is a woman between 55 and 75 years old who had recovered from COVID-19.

CDR3 coding DNA: TGCGCCAGCAGTGCACTTGACTATGGCTACACCTTC. This translates into CASSALDYGYTF. This sequence joins TRBV4-1 and TRBJ1-2; D unresolved. This CDR3 comprises 12 residues. Trimming took off 6 bases at V and 3 bases at J, with 8 bases between the two ends. Germline CDR1 MGHRA, CDR2 YSYEKL.